This T cell receptor (beta chain) was recovered during a study of blood T cells in healthy people across ages. Isolation per sample recovered at least 6 million PBMCs. Each sample provided at least 5.5 micrograms of extracted total RNA. A sample-barcoded 5' primer and a J-beta primer mix were used in a second PCR of roughly 7 to 11 cycles. One entry per CDR3 protein, called by TCRdb with MiXCR from the 5' RACE reads. The sample consists of around 900,000 distinct CDR3 sequences, less than 35% of them appearing once. V was pared by 0 bases and J by 7 bases, with 6 bases of the junction left unmatched. Germline CDR1 is MGHRA and CDR2 is YSYEKL. The CDR3 contains 16 residues. This clonotype was seen more than once but under ten times.

Sequenced: blood. This receptor was taken from a woman aged 80 or over in good health. V and J are TRBV4-1 and TRBJ2-1, with TRBD2 identical over 10 bases. The CDR3 spells CASSQEPAGGRNEQFF. The CDR3 DNA reads TGCGCCAGCAGCCAAGAGCCAGCGGGGGGGCGGAATGAGCAGTTCTTC.